The next 3 T cell receptor beta chains were all read from a single sample in a study of blood T cell repertoires in COVID-19. Clones were sequenced by immunoSEQ multiplex PCR, and TCRdb holds only the in-frame ones, with some missing. The table records 230,000 or so clones, roughly 87% of them present only once. Sequences were obtained from peripheral blood. The receptors were gathered from a middle-aged woman who had recovered from COVID-19.

The chain employs TRBV19 and TRBJ1-3; D is uncertain. The CDR3 loop spans 14 amino acids. Trimming stripped 5 bases from V and 4 bases from J, with 12 bases between. The germline gives CDR1 LNHDA, CDR2 SQIVND (reference sequence). The CDR3 region has the DNA TGTGCCAGTAGTTCCACCAGGTCCGGAAACACCATATATTTT. Translating it yields CASSSTRSGNTIYF.

The V gene is TRBV3-1 (or the pseudogene TRBV3-2), the J gene TRBJ2-1, with D perhaps TRBD2 (5 bases). V was pared by 1 base and J by 0 bases, with 13 bases between. CDR1 and CDR2 (germline): LGHDT, YNNKEL (reference sequence). The CDR3 spans 17 residues. CDR3 DNA: TGTGCCAGCAGCCAAGGGAATAGCGTCAGCTCCTACAATGAGCAGTTCTTC. It specifies CASSQGNSVSSYNEQFF.

The count of this clone is one. In DNA form, the CDR3 reads TGTGCCAGCAGTGATCCTTCCGGGACAGGGGCTTACACCGGGGAGCTGTTTTTT. As protein: CASSDPSGTGAYTGELFF. The chain has TRBV25-1 and TRBJ2-2; TRBD1 agrees at 10 bases. The CDR3 extends over 18 amino acids. From germline, CDR1 is MGHDK and CDR2 SYGVNS. J was trimmed by 3 bases and V by 3 bases; bases with no gene match: 10.